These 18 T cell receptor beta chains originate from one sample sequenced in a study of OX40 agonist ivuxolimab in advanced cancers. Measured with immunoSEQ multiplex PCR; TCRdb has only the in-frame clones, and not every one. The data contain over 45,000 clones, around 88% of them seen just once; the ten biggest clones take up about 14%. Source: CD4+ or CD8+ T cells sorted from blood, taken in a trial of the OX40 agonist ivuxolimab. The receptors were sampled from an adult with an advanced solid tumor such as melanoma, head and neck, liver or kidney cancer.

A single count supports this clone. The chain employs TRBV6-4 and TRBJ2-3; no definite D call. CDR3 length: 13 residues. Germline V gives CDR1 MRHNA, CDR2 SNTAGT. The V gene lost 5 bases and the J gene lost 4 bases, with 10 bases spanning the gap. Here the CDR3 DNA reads TGTGCCAGCAGTTTAACTGGAGCAGATACGCAGTATTTT. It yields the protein CASSLTGADTQYF.

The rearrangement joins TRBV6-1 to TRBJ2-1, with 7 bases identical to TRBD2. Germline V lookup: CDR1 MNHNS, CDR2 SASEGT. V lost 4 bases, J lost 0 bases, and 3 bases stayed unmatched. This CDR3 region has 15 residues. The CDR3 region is CASSVGRSSYNEQFF. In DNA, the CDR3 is TGTGCCAGCAGTGTCGGGAGGAGCTCCTACAATGAGCAGTTCTTC.

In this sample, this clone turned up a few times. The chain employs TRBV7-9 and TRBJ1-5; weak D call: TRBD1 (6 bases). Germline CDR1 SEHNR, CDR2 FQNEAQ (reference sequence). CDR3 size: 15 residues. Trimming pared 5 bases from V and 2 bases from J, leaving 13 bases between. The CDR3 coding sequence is TGTGCCAGCAGCCCATTGTCAGGGGGCAATCAGCCCCAGCATTTT. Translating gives CASSPLSGGNQPQHF.

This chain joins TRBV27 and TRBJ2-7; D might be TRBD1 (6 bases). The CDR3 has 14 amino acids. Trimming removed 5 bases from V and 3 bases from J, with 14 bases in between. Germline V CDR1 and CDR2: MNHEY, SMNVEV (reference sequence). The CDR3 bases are TGTGCCAGCAGTCCTTGGGACAACAGCTACGAGCAGTACTTC. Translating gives CASSPWDNSYEQYF.

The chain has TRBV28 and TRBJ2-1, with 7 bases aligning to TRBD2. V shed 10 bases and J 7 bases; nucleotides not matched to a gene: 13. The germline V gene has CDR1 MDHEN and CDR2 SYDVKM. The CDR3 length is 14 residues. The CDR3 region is CATVPNGRFNEQFF. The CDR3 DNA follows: TGTGCCACCGTACCAAACGGGAGGTTTAATGAGCAGTTCTTC.

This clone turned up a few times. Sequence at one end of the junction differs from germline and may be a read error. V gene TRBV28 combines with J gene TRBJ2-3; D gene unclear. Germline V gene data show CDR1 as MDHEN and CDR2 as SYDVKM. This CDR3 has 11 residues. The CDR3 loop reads CASSLGQKWNF. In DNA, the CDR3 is TGTGCCAGCAGTTTAGGCCAGAAATGGAATTTT.

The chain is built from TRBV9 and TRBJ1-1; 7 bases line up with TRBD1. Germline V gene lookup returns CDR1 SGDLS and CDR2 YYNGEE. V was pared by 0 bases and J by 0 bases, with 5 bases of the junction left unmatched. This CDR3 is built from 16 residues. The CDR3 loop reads CASSVGTGLMNTEAFF. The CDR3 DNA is TGTGCCAGCAGCGTAGGGACAGGCCTCATGAACACTGAAGCTTTCTTT.

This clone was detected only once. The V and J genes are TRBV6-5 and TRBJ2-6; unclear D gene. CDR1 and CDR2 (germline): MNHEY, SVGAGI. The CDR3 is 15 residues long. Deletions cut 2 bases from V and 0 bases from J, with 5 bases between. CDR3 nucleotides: TGTGCCAGCAGTTACCAAATCTCTGGGGCCAACGTCCTGACTTTC. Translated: CASSYQISGANVLTF.

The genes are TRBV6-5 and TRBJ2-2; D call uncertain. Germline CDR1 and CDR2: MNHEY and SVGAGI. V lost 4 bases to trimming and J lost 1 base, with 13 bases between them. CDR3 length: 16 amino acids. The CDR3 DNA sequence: TGTGCCAGCAGTTTCCTCCTTACACGGAACACCGGGGAGCTGTTTTTT. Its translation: CASSFLLTRNTGELFF.

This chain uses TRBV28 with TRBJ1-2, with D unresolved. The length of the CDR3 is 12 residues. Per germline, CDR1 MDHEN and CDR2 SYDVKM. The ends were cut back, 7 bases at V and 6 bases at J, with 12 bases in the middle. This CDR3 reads CASKGQDHGYTF. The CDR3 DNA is TGTGCCAGCAAAGGGCAGGATCATGGCTACACCTTC.

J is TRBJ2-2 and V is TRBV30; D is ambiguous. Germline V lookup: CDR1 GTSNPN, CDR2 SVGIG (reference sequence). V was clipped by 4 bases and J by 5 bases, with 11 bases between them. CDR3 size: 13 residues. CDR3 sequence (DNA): TGTGCCTGGACCAAGGGCGGTACCGGGGAGCTGTTTTTT. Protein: CAWTKGGTGELFF.

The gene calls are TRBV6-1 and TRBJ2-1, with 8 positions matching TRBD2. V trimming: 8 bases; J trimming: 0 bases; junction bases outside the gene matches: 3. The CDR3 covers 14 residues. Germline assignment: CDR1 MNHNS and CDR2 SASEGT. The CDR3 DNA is TGTGCCAGCGCGGGACTAGGCTCCTACAATGAGCAGTTCTTC. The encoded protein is CASAGLGSYNEQFF.

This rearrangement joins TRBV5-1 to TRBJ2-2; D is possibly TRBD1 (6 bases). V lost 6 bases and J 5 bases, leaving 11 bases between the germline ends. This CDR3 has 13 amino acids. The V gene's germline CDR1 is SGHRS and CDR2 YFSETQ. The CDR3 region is CASKQGRTGELFF. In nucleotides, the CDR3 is TGCGCCAGCAAACAGGGTAGGACCGGGGAGCTGTTTTTT.

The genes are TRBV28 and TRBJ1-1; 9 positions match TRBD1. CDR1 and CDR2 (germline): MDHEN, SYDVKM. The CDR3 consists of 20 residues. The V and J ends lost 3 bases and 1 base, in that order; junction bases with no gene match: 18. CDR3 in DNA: TGTGCCAGCAGTTTCGATTATACGTGGGGACAGGGAATTCCGAACACTGAAGCTTTCTTT. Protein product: CASSFDYTWGQGIPNTEAFF.

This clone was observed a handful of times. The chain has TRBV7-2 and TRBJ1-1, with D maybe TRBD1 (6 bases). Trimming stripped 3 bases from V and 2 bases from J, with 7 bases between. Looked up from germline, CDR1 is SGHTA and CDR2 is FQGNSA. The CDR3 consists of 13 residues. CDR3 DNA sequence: TGTGCCAGCAGCTTGGACAGAAACACTGAAGCTTTCTTT. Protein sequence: CASSLDRNTEAFF.

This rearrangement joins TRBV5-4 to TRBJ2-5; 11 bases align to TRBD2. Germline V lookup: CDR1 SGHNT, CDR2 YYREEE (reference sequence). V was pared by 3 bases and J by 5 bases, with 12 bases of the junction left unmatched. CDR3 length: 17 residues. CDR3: CASSSYIAGGPGETQYF. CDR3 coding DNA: TGTGCCAGCAGCTCCTATATAGCGGGAGGGCCGGGGGAGACCCAGTACTTC.

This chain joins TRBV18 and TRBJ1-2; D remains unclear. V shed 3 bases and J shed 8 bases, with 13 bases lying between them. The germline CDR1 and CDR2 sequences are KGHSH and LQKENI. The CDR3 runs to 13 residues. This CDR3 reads CASSPTGFNGYTF. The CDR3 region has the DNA TGTGCCAGCTCACCCACCGGGTTCAACGGCTACACCTTC.

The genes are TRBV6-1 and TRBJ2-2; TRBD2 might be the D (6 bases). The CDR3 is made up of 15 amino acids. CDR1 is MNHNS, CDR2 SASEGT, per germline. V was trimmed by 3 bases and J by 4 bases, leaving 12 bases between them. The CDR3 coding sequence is TGTGCCAGCAGTGACTCCGACGGGAGCACCGGGGAGCTGTTTTTT. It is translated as CASSDSDGSTGELFF.